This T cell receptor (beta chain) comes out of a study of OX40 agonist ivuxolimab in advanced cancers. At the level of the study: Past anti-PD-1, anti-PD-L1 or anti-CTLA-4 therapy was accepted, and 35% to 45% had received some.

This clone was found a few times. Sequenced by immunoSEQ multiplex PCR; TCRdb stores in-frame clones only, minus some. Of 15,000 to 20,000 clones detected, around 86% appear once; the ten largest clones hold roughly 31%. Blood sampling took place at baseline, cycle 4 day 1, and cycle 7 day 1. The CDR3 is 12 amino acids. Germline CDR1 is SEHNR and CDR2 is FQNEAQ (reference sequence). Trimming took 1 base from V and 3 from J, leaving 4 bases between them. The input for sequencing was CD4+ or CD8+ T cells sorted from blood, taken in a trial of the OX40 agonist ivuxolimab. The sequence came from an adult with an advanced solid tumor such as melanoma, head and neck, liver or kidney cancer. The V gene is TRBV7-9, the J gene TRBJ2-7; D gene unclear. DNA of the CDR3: TGTGCCAGCAGCTTAGAGGACTACGAGCAGTACTTC. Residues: CASSLEDYEQYF.